These 14 T cell receptor beta chains share one sample of origin, sequenced in a study of cytotoxic CD8 clonotypes in ibrutinib-treated CLL (dated by TCRdb to the early 2020s). What the time point label conveys for this sample: less than 30 months on ibrutinib. The library was built by means of the immunoSEQ multiplex PCR assay. As stored in TCRdb, this immuneACCESS dataset retains in-frame rearrangements with V and J assigned. A fraction of the clones does not appear; measured against another copy, unresolved V genes explain less than half of the discrepancy, and the remainder lacks a known reason. Counted in this sample were about 23,000 clones; 68% of them appeared once. The biggest ten clones account for 28% of the sample. Here the sequenced sample was PBMCs, taken after 24 months of ibrutinib treatment. The receptors originated from a human donor with chronic lymphocytic leukemia.

The J gene is TRBJ2-5, the V gene TRBV18; TRBD1 agrees at 10 bases. After removal of 3 bases from V and 5 bases from J, the junction contained 12 bases not matched to a gene. Germline V lookup: CDR1 KGHSH, CDR2 LQKENI. This CDR3 has 17 residues. CDR3 region: CASSPRPRQGARETQYF. Here the CDR3 DNA reads TGTGCCAGCTCACCTCGGCCCAGACAGGGGGCGCGGGAGACCCAGTACTTC.

This clone was picked up one time. The CDR3 DNA sequence: TGTGCCAGCAGCTTAGTGTCGGCAGGGACCTACGAGCAGTACTTC. Residues: CASSLVSAGTYEQYF. The gene calls are TRBV7-2 and TRBJ2-7; a possible D gene is TRBD1 (5 bases). With 1 base removed from V and 2 bases from J, the gap between germline ends came to 12 bases. The CDR3 length is 15 residues. Germline CDR1 reads SGHTA; CDR2 reads FQGNSA.

The gene calls are TRBV25-1 and TRBJ2-2; D remains ambiguous. CDR1 and CDR2 (germline): MGHDK, SYGVNS. Trimming took off 3 bases at V and 3 bases at J, with 11 bases between the two ends. The CDR3 totals 15 residues. The chain's CDR3 is CASSDPTTYTGELFF. The CDR3 nucleotides are TGTGCCAGCAGTGATCCCACGACCTACACCGGGGAGCTGTTTTTT. Filled out from reference TRBV25-1 and TRBJ2-2, the complete variable domain reads EADIYQTPRYLVIGTGKKITLECSQTMGHDKMYWYQQDPGMELHLIHYSYGVNSTEKGDLSSESTVSRIRTEHFPLTLESARPSHTSQYLCASSDPTTYTGELFFGEGSRLTVL.

This sequence joins TRBV19 and TRBJ2-7, with 7 bases fitting TRBD1. The V and J ends lost 4 bases and 0 bases, in that order; junction bases with no gene match: 6. CDR1 LNHDA and CDR2 SQIVND come from the germline V gene (reference sequence). The CDR3 runs to 15 residues. CDR3 amino acids: CASSREQGYSYEQYF. CDR3 nucleotide sequence: TGTGCCAGTAGTAGAGAACAGGGGTACTCCTACGAGCAGTACTTC.

In regard to this clone: The sample contains more than one DNA sequence encoding this CDR3. The rearrangement links TRBV19 to TRBJ2-1, with 9 nucleotides matching TRBD1. The CDR3 sequence is 15 residues long. Germline values: CDR1 LNHDA, CDR2 SQIVND (reference sequence). Trimming cost V 6 bases and J 3 bases; bases outside gene matches: 6. The chain's CDR3 is CASSPDRGSYNEQFF. Written as DNA, the CDR3 is TGTGCCAGTAGCCCGGACAGGGGTAGCTACAATGAGCAGTTCTTC. Full variable domain (outside the CDR3, taken from reference TRBV19 and TRBJ2-1): DGGITQSPKYLFRKEGQNVTLSCEQNLNHDAMYWYRQDPGQGLRLIYYSQIVNDFQKGDIAEGYSVSREKKESFPLTVTSAQKNPTAFYLCASSPDRGSYNEQFFGPGTRLTVL.

The chain employs TRBV28 and TRBJ2-7; 9 bases match TRBD2. Germline V gene lookup returns CDR1 MDHEN and CDR2 SYDVKM. V lost 4 bases, J lost 3 bases, and 13 bases stayed unmatched. This CDR3 region has 17 residues. CDR3 sequence (DNA): TGTGCCAGCAGTTCCCCGGGGACTAGCCTTTTTGGCTACGAGCAGTACTTC. Its translation: CASSSPGTSLFGYEQYF.

The rearrangement links TRBV9 to TRBJ2-7; no clear D gene. Deletions cut 1 base from V and 4 bases from J, with 9 bases between. The germline gives CDR1 SGDLS, CDR2 YYNGEE. This CDR3 is 13 amino acids long. The CDR3 nucleotides are TGTGCCAGCAGCGTAAGGCCGGTTTACGAGCAGTACTTC. Translation gives CASSVRPVYEQYF.

This rearrangement joins TRBV19 to TRBJ2-3; D gene ambiguous. V lost 3 bases and J lost 6, with 10 bases in between. The CDR3 extends over 13 amino acids. Germline CDR1 is LNHDA and CDR2 is SQIVND (reference sequence). CDR3 in DNA: TGTGCCAGTAGTATGAGTGAGACGGATACGCAGTATTTT. It yields the protein CASSMSETDTQYF.

This chain joins TRBV9 and TRBJ1-2; a possible D gene is TRBD1 (5 bases). Per germline, CDR1 SGDLS and CDR2 YYNGEE. V dropped 0 bases and J dropped 7 bases, with 13 bases sitting between them. The CDR3 extends over 14 amino acids. This chain's CDR3 is CASSVAGGVGGYTF. The CDR3 nucleotides are TGTGCCAGCAGCGTAGCTGGGGGGGTTGGTGGCTACACCTTC.

The CDR3 loop is CASSPGQGVGTEAFF. The CDR3 DNA is TGTGCCAGCAGCCCGGGACAGGGGGTGGGCACTGAAGCTTTCTTT. The V gene is TRBV27, the J gene TRBJ1-1, with TRBD1 matching over 11 bases. The germline CDR1 and CDR2 sequences are MNHEY and SMNVEV (reference sequence). Losses at the gene ends were 6 bases for V and 4 bases for J; bases not matched to a gene: 7. This CDR3 has 15 amino acids.

The rearrangement links TRBV2 to TRBJ1-4; a weak D match, TRBD1 (5 bases). V gave up 6 bases and J gave up 10 bases, with 18 bases separating them. Looked up from germline, CDR1 is SNHLY and CDR2 is FYNNEI. CDR3 length equals 14 residues. In DNA form, the CDR3 reads TGTGCCAGCAGGGCTGGGCAGGGTCGCGGAAAACTGTTTTTT. It specifies CASRAGQGRGKLFF.

The genes are TRBV5-4 and TRBJ2-1; the D gene is possibly TRBD1 (6 bases). Germline CDR1 SGHNT, CDR2 YYREEE (reference sequence). Trimming took 2 bases from V and 9 from J, leaving 18 bases between them. The length of the CDR3 is 15 residues. As DNA, the CDR3 is TGTGCCAGCAGCTTTCCAGGGGCTGTTTATAGTGAGCAGTTCTTC. This sequence encodes CASSFPGAVYSEQFF.

This clone was counted only a few times. The chain uses TRBV29-1 and TRBJ1-1, with D uncertain. Trimming left V 6 bases short and J 3 bases short, with 8 bases between. Germline V gene data show CDR1 as SQVTM and CDR2 as ANQGSEA. The CDR3 contains 11 residues. The CDR3 loop is CSVRTHTEAFF. For the CDR3, the DNA is TGCAGCGTGAGGACTCACACTGAAGCTTTCTTT. Full variable domain (rest looked up from reference TRBV29-1 and TRBJ1-1): SAVISQKPSRDICQRGTSLTIQCQVDSQVTMMFWYRQQPGQSLTLIATANQGSEATYESGFVIDKFPISRPNLTFSTLTVSNMSPEDSSIYLCSVRTHTEAFFGQGTRLTVV.

In its sample, this clone was seen a few times. This rearrangement joins TRBV12-5 to TRBJ1-5; TRBD1 might be the D (5 bases). V was pared by 2 bases and J by 3 bases, with 17 bases between. CDR1 is LGHNT, CDR2 FRNRAP, per germline. The CDR3 is made up of 17 amino acids. DNA of the CDR3: TGTGCTAGTGGTTTGTCACGACAGTTCTTCTCCAATCAGCCCCAGCATTTT. It codes for CASGLSRQFFSNQPQHF.